This T cell receptor (beta chain) was observed in a study of T-cell memory formation after mild COVID-19. Study findings and constraints: CD4+ contracting clones were mainly CM and EM; CD8+ ones, EMRA. Some clones that responded were present in memory (sampled pre-infection), which suggests cross-reactive memory joined.

This clonotype was seen ten or more times. The antigen is undetermined. The V end lost 1 base, the J end lost 8 bases, and 9 bases lay between the germline ends. The germline gives CDR1 MGHRA, CDR2 YSYEKL. The CDR3 spans 13 residues. TCRdb reprocessed the 5' RACE reads with MiXCR, giving one entry per CDR3 protein. The sample yields roughly 240,000 distinct CDR3 sequences, 15% to 17% seen once. The sequenced sample was PBMCs or a T cell subset sorted from them (not recorded which). The receptor comes from an adult woman who had mild COVID-19 (a few samples of this study predate the infection). Cell type and time point are not known. This chain uses TRBV4-1 with TRBJ2-1; D is uncertain. CDR3 loop: CASSQVRMDEQFF. DNA of the CDR3: TGCGCCAGCAGCCAAGTTAGAATGGATGAGCAGTTCTTC.